What follows describes a single T cell receptor beta chain. This CDR3 region has 18 residues. From germline, CDR1 is SGHDT and CDR2 YYEEEE. TCRdb re-analyzed the 5' RACE reads; it lists each CDR3 protein once, without DNA. This table lists about 150,000 distinct CDR3 sequences. The data belong to a study of T cells expressing NK-cell markers. Material: blood T cells: a sorted CD56 or NKG2C T cell subset, CD4+ or CD8+ T cells, or bulk PBMC T cells (not recorded which). The V call is TRBV5-6, the J call TRBJ2-1; the D call of TRBD2 rests on TCRdb alone, since no DNA is present to check it. The source of this sequence is a woman between 45 and 65 years old in good health. Here the CDR3 reads CASSSGLAGVGPYNEQFF.